The source of this T cell receptor beta chain is a study of identical twins. This clonotype was seen a handful of times. Its cognate antigen is unknown. TCRdb independently ran MiXCR on the 5' RACE reads; one entry per CDR3 protein. The sample holds fewer than 800,000 distinct CDR3 sequences, under 8.5% seen once. The CDR3 is made up of 14 amino acids. Germline assignment: CDR1 LGHDT and CDR2 YNNKEL (reference sequence). V lost 2 bases to trimming and J lost 0 bases, with 8 bases between them. The study, taken as a whole, reports: The authors noted that invariant MAIT and iNKT cells could partly confound zero-insertion analyses. Cross-sectional statistical analysis was relied on for the conclusions, without the same donors being followed.

This sample was also put to use in a study of yellow fever vaccine responses in identical twins.

The sequence was obtained from a young woman in good health. The rearrangement uses TRBV3-1 and TRBJ2-7; D unclear. The sequenced sample consisted of PBMCs. In DNA form, the CDR3 reads TGTGCCAGCAGCCAAAGGCAGAGCTCCTACGAGCAGTACGTC. Its protein is CASSQRQSSYEQYV.